This TCR beta chain is drawn from a study of T cell repertoires in cytomegalovirus infection. Turning to the study itself: An indication of both CMV infection and matching HLA type came from public TCR beta signatures.

The trim removed 3 bases at V and 2 bases at J, leaving 7 bases unmatched. The CDR3 covers 17 residues. Germline CDR1 is SGHRS and CDR2 is YFSETQ. TCRdb independently ran MiXCR on the reads; one entry per CDR3 protein. The sample has under 850,000 distinct CDR3 sequences, less than 40% seen once. This clonotype originated in a human donor in good health (CMV status not recorded). Some clones in this sample may be carry-over from other donors' samples. Sample: PBMCs. The gene calls are TRBV5-1 and TRBJ2-6; 8 bases are shared with TRBD1. The CDR3 DNA follows: TGCGCCAGCAGCTCCCGGACAGGGTCTGCTGGGGCCAACGTCCTGACTTTC. This encodes CASSSRTGSAGANVLTF.